These T cell receptor beta chains were read from a single sample in a study of Ad26.COV2.S vaccination and SARS-CoV-2 variants. Produced via immunoSEQ multiplex PCR; TCRdb's table is partial and in-frame only. The table lists 350,000 to 500,000 clones, approximately 90% of them singletons. Sequenced material: peripheral blood, taken in a trial of Ad26.COV2.S vaccine versus placebo. The origin of the receptors is a person between 18 and 59 years old who received the Ad26.COV2.S COVID-19 vaccine or a placebo. Each CDR3 is given with its conserved first and last residue. Each record gives: J gene, V gene, D gene, clone size, CDR3 protein, CDR3 DNA. A D gene is named only where the DNA matches it firmly. Some rows have no size entry. The others give once, few or many, or a class for an expanded clone.

TRBJ2-7 TRBV7-2 NA NA CASSPTLESYEQYF TGTGCCAGCAGCCCGACACTGGAATCCTACGAGCAGTACTTC
TRBJ2-3 TRBV4-3 NA NA CASSGARFTDTQYF TGCGCCAGCAGTGGGGCGAGGTTCACAGATACGCAGTATTTT
TRBJ1-6 TRBV2 NA few CASSDRPSGRTPLHF TGTGCCAGCAGTGACAGACCCTCAGGGAGGACACCCCTCCACTTT
TRBJ1-1 TRBV29-1 NA NA CSVEDLGNTEAFF TGCAGCGTTGAAGATCTGGGTAACACTGAAGCTTTCTTT
TRBJ2-2 TRBV7-2 TRBD2 few CASSFVKREPGELFF TGTGCCAGCAGCTTCGTTAAGCGGGAACCCGGGGAGCTGTTTTTT
TRBJ2-7 TRBV3-1/TRBV3-2 NA NA CASSHGRGIYEQYF TGTGCCAGCAGCCATGGGCGGGGAATTTACGAGCAGTACTTC
TRBJ2-1 TRBV4-2 NA once CASSPGLSNEQFF TGTGCCAGCAGCCCGGGCCTTTCCAATGAGCAGTTCTTC
TRBJ2-2 TRBV7-7 TRBD2 NA CASSLKLAGGTNTGELFF TGTGCTAGCAGCCTTAAACTAGCGGGAGGAACGAACACCGGGGAGCTGTTTTTT
TRBJ2-1 TRBV4-3 NA NA CASSQDSTGSYNEQFF TGCGCCAGCAGCCAAGATTCGACAGGCTCCTACAATGAGCAGTTCTTC
TRBJ2-1 TRBV11-2 TRBD2 NA CASSLLAGGPHEQFF TGTGCCAGCAGCTTGCTAGCGGGAGGGCCTCATGAGCAGTTCTTC
TRBJ1-1 TRBV9 TRBD1 NA CASSRTGGIGTEAFF TGTGCCAGCAGCCGGACAGGGGGGATTGGGACTGAAGCTTTCTTT
TRBJ2-1 TRBV7-9 NA NA CASSLRTSSYNEQFF TGTGCCAGCAGCCTAAGAACGAGCTCCTACAATGAGCAGTTCTTC
TRBJ2-7 TRBV18 NA NA CASSPAQGRQTYEQYF TGTGCCAGCTCACCAGCACAGGGTCGGCAGACTTACGAGCAGTACTTC
TRBJ2-5 TRBV12-5 TRBD2 NA CASGSSGGGPRETQYF TGTGCTAGTGGATCCTCCGGGGGGGGACCTCGAGAGACCCAGTACTTC
TRBJ2-1 TRBV19 NA NA CASSPGVVSYNEQFF TGTGCCAGTAGTCCAGGGGTGGTGTCCTACAATGAGCAGTTCTTC
TRBJ2-2 TRBV2 NA NA CASSAPGTTNTGELFF TGTGCCAGCAGCGCACCCGGGACGACGAACACCGGGGAGCTGTTTTTT